These 19 T cell receptor beta chains share one sample of origin, sequenced in a study of PD-1 blockade in classical Hodgkin lymphoma. Time point in this sample: newly diagnosed, previously untreated cHL patient sample. Magnetic negative selection was used to purify CD4+ T cells from PBMCs that had been thawed. Profiling relied on immunoSEQ multiplex PCR, and the TCRdb table lists in-frame clones only, not all of them. The data show roughly 20,000 clones, roughly 90% seen once. The source material was CD4+ T cells from blood. The origin of the receptors is a human donor with classical Hodgkin lymphoma.

This chain connects TRBV6-5 to TRBJ1-3, with D perhaps matching TRBD1 (5 bases). The CDR3 totals 15 residues. Germline V gene data show CDR1 as MNHEY and CDR2 as SVGAGI. Trimming took off 4 bases at V and 4 bases at J, with 14 bases between the two ends. The CDR3 is CASSSQGSAGNTIYF. CDR3 DNA: TGTGCCAGCAGTTCTCAGGGTTCGGCCGGAAACACCATATATTTT.

This sequence joins TRBV7-2 and TRBJ1-2; 12 bases line up with TRBD1. Trimming at V came to 5 bases and at J to 4 bases, leaving 8 bases not matched to a gene. The CDR3 spans 16 residues. Germline loops: CDR1 SGHTA, CDR2 FQGNSA. The chain's CDR3 is CASSPKAGQGAYGYTF. The CDR3 DNA reads TGTGCCAGCAGCCCGAAGGCGGGACAGGGGGCCTATGGCTACACCTTC. The whole variable domain, remainder taken from reference TRBV7-2 and TRBJ1-2, is GAGVSQSPSNKVTEKGKDVELRCDPISGHTALYWYRQSLGQGLEFLIYFQGNSAPDKSGLPSDRFSAERTGGSVSTLTIQRTQQEDSAVYLCASSPKAGQGAYGYTFGSGTRLTVV.

This chain joins TRBV7-9 and TRBJ2-5; 7 bases align to TRBD1. V shed 5 bases, J shed 4 bases, and the junction held 7 bases outside the gene matches. This CDR3 has 14 amino acids. The germline V gene has CDR1 SEHNR and CDR2 FQNEAQ (reference sequence). CDR3 in amino acids: CASSRLTGRETQYF. The CDR3 DNA reads as TGTGCCAGCAGCCGTTTGACAGGGCGAGAGACCCAGTACTTC.

This clone was observed a single time. The chain links TRBV30 to TRBJ2-7; possible D gene TRBD2, 6 bases. This CDR3 region has 14 residues. Germline V gene data show CDR1 as GTSNPN and CDR2 as SVGIG (reference sequence). Deletions cut 2 bases from V and 6 bases from J, with 17 bases between. CDR3 sequence: CAWSPQRESLEQYF. The CDR3 nucleotides are TGTGCCTGGAGTCCCCAACGGGAGTCTCTCGAGCAGTACTTC.

The V and J genes are TRBV5-1 and TRBJ2-1; TRBD2 matches at 7 bases. The CDR3 consists of 15 residues. Per the germline V gene, CDR1 is SGHRS and CDR2 is YFSETQ. J was trimmed by 7 bases and V by 0 bases; bases with no gene match: 7. CDR3 loop: CASSLAATSRNEQFF. The CDR3, as DNA: TGCGCCAGCAGCTTGGCTGCGACTAGCAGGAATGAGCAGTTCTTC. The variable domain in full, with the rest retrieved from reference TRBV5-1 and TRBJ2-1, is KAGVTQTPRYLIKTRGQQVTLSCSPISGHRSVSWYQQTPGQGLQFLFEYFSETQRNKGNFPGRFSGRQFSNSRSEMNVSTLELGDSALYLCASSLAATSRNEQFFGPGTRLTVL.

V gene TRBV11-2 combines with J gene TRBJ1-5; unclear D gene. From germline, CDR1 is SGHAT and CDR2 FQNNGV. Trimming left V 1 base short and J 9 bases short, with 19 bases between. The CDR3 is 16 amino acids. DNA of the CDR3: TGTGCCAGCAGCTTAGGCCGGACGGCCGGACGTTGGCCCCAGCATTTT. Translation gives CASSLGRTAGRWPQHF.

The chain is built from TRBV19 and TRBJ1-2, with TRBD1 as a possible D gene (5 bases). This CDR3 is built from 14 residues. Deletions cut 7 bases from V and 7 bases from J, with 19 bases between. Germline CDR1 is LNHDA and CDR2 is SQIVND (reference sequence). The CDR3 DNA reads as TGTGCCAGTAATATTAGGGGCCCCATCGGTGGCTACACCTTC. Encoded protein: CASNIRGPIGGYTF.

The rearrangement links TRBV6-1 to TRBJ2-7; D unresolved. The V end lost 1 base, the J end lost 6 bases, and 7 bases lay between the germline ends. Germline CDR1 MNHNS, CDR2 SASEGT. This CDR3 has 12 amino acids. The CDR3 nucleotides read TGTGCCAGCAGTGAAGGAACGGTCGAGCAGTACTTC. This encodes CASSEGTVEQYF.

This clone was detected only once. This chain links TRBV27 with TRBJ2-3; D is perhaps TRBD2 (5 bases). The CDR3 has 16 amino acids. Germline lookup yields CDR1 MNHEY and CDR2 SMNVEV (reference sequence). Trimming took off 5 bases at V and 0 bases at J, with 15 bases between the two ends. The CDR3 protein is CASSPGLPSSTDTQYF. CDR3 sequence (DNA): TGTGCCAGCAGTCCCGGACTCCCCTCTAGCACAGATACGCAGTATTTT.

The chain combines TRBV15 with TRBJ2-5; TRBD1 aligns across 7 bases. V shed 2 bases and J 4 bases; nucleotides not matched to a gene: 19. The CDR3 is 19 residues long. The germline gives CDR1 LNHNV, CDR2 YYDKDF (reference sequence). This CDR3 is CATSRQRILPQGSGETQYF. The CDR3 nucleotides are TGTGCCACCAGCAGACAGCGAATTCTACCACAGGGGTCTGGAGAGACCCAGTACTTC.

The rearrangement joins TRBV6-6 to TRBJ1-1, with D tentatively TRBD1 (6 bases). The CDR3 is 14 residues long. Between the trimmed V and J ends, which lost 2 bases and 8 bases, there was a span of 15 bases. CDR1 is MNHNY and CDR2 is SVGAGI in the germline V gene (reference sequence). The CDR3: CASSYPAGGAEAFF. As DNA, the CDR3 is TGTGCCAGCAGTTACCCGGCGGGGGGCGCCGAAGCTTTCTTT.

The V gene is TRBV5-1, the J gene TRBJ1-1; a weak D match, TRBD1 (5 bases). V lost 1 base, J lost 1 base, and 11 bases lay in between. CDR1 SGHRS and CDR2 YFSETQ come from the germline V gene. The CDR3 is 15 residues long. The CDR3, as DNA: TGCGCCAGCAGCTTGATCGAGAGGGGGAACACTGAAGCTTTCTTT. This translates into CASSLIERGNTEAFF.

J is TRBJ1-2 and V is TRBV6-1; TRBD1 might be the D (6 bases). V was trimmed by 8 bases and J by 2 bases, leaving 9 bases between them. The CDR3 is 12 amino acids. Germline lookup yields CDR1 MNHNS and CDR2 SASEGT. The CDR3 coding sequence is TGTGCCAGCCGAGGACAGAACTATGGCTACACCTTC. It encodes CASRGQNYGYTF.

The V gene is TRBV7-9, the J gene TRBJ2-3; tentative D call: TRBD2 (6 bases). The CDR3 is made up of 16 amino acids. Germline loops: CDR1 SEHNR, CDR2 FQNEAQ (reference sequence). V was shortened by 5 bases and J by 4 bases, with 19 bases between the two germline ends. CDR3 in amino acids: CASSPRTGVAPDTQYF. CDR3 in DNA: TGTGCCAGCAGCCCTAGAACGGGGGTAGCGCCAGATACGCAGTATTTT.

The rearrangement uses TRBV19 and TRBJ2-1; tentative D call: TRBD1 (6 bases). Trimming stripped 9 bases from V and 1 base from J, with 13 bases between. CDR1 LNHDA and CDR2 SQIVND come from the germline V gene (reference sequence). The CDR3 runs 14 residues. The CDR3 reads CASDGGGSYNEQFF. The DNA for the CDR3 is TGTGCCAGCGATGGGGGCGGATCCTACAATGAGCAGTTCTTC. The entire variable domain, with the rest obtained from reference TRBV19 and TRBJ2-1, is as follows: DGGITQSPKYLFRKEGQNVTLSCEQNLNHDAMYWYRQDPGQGLRLIYYSQIVNDFQKGDIAEGYSVSREKKESFPLTVTSAQKNPTAFYLCASDGGGSYNEQFFGPGTRLTVL.

The chain employs TRBV5-5 and TRBJ1-1; D uncertain. CDR1 and CDR2 (germline): SGHKS, YYEKEE (reference sequence). CDR3 length: 17 residues. Trimming removed 4 bases from V and 0 bases from J, with 19 bases in between. This CDR3 is CASSPPDGRLMNTEAFF. DNA for the CDR3: TGTGCCAGCAGCCCACCGGACGGAAGGCTCATGAACACTGAAGCTTTCTTT.

The genes are TRBV28 and TRBJ1-5; D not certain. Deletions cut 2 bases from V and 2 bases from J, with 10 bases between. CDR3 size: 15 residues. Germline V gene lookup returns CDR1 MDHEN and CDR2 SYDVKM. The DNA of the CDR3 is TGTGCCAGCAGTTTAAGCGTTATTGGCAATCAGCCCCAGCATTTT. Its protein is CASSLSVIGNQPQHF.

Written as DNA, the CDR3 is TGTGCCAGTAGTATAGGGGCTAGCGGTTACTACAATGAGCAGTTCTTC. It specifies CASSIGASGYYNEQFF. The chain has TRBV19 and TRBJ2-1; TRBD2 matches 7 bases. The V gene end was trimmed by 1 base and the J gene end by 3 bases; junction bases not matched to a gene: 6. This CDR3 is built from 16 residues. CDR1 and CDR2 from the germline V gene are LNHDA and SQIVND (reference sequence).

The genes are TRBV10-3 and TRBJ2-7; D possibly matches TRBD1 or TRBD2 (5 bases each). Germline CDR1 is ENHRY and CDR2 is SYGVKD. V was trimmed by 6 bases and J by 5 bases, leaving 20 bases between them. The CDR3 length is 15 residues. The DNA for the CDR3 is TGTGCCATCAGGTCGGGGCCCGCCAGGCCAGACGAGCAGTACTTC. It encodes CAIRSGPARPDEQYF.